The next 28 T cell receptor beta chains were all read from a single sample in a study of blood T cell repertoires in COVID-19. The repertoire was sequenced with immunoSEQ multiplex PCR; TCRdb's copy has only in-frame clones and lacks some. Seen here are 300,000 to 350,000 clones, roughly nine tenths observed once, and the top ten hold roughly 3.6%. Sequenced input: PBMCs or T cells enriched from blood (not recorded which). All receptors derive from a woman aged 25 to 39 who had been exposed to COVID-19.

Only one count was recorded for this clone. The rearrangement joins TRBV2 to TRBJ1-5, with TRBD1 identical over 7 bases. The CDR3 sequence is 13 residues long. Germline CDR1 is SNHLY and CDR2 is FYNNEI. The J segment lost 1 base and the V segment lost 8 bases, leaving 2 bases of the junction unmatched. CDR3 sequence: CASGGQSNQPQHF. Here the CDR3 DNA reads TGTGCCAGCGGGGGACAGAGCAATCAGCCCCAGCATTTT.

The rearrangement uses TRBV10-3 and TRBJ2-2; TRBD2 matches 10 bases. Germline loops: CDR1 ENHRY, CDR2 SYGVKD. The trim removed 4 bases at V and 3 bases at J, leaving 5 bases unmatched. The CDR3 has 16 residues. The CDR3 loop is CAISVLAGADTGELFF. The CDR3 DNA follows: TGTGCCATCAGTGTCCTAGCGGGGGCCGACACCGGGGAGCTGTTTTTT.

This sequence joins TRBV2 and TRBJ1-1, with 10 bases fitting TRBD1. Germline CDR1 and CDR2: SNHLY and FYNNEI. This CDR3 is built from 15 residues. J lost 2 bases, V lost 6 bases, and 6 bases had no gene match. CDR3 bases: TGTGCCAGCAGAACATTGACAGGGGGCAACACTGAAGCTTTCTTT. Amino acids: CASRTLTGGNTEAFF.

The gene calls are TRBV19 and TRBJ2-1; D is unresolved. The CDR3 runs to 13 residues. Trimming removed 1 base at V and 4 bases at J, with 5 bases between. The germline V gene has CDR1 LNHDA and CDR2 SQIVND (reference sequence). This CDR3 is CASSIGRYNEQFF. CDR3 bases: TGTGCCAGTAGTATAGGCAGATACAATGAGCAGTTCTTC.

The chain is built from TRBV5-1 and TRBJ1-4; D is unresolved. This CDR3 spans 13 amino acids. V was pared by 4 bases and J by 7 bases, with 11 bases between. Germline loops: CDR1 SGHRS, CDR2 YFSETQ. CDR3 in DNA: TGCGCCAGCAGCCTCCGAAGGAGTGAAAAACTGTTTTTT. This translates into CASSLRRSEKLFF.

The chain employs TRBV5-1 and TRBJ2-7, with TRBD1 matching over 10 bases. The CDR3 runs to 14 residues. Germline lookup yields CDR1 SGHRS and CDR2 YFSETQ. The V and J ends lost 4 bases and 0 bases, in that order; junction bases with no gene match: 1. For the CDR3, the DNA is TGCGCCAGCAGCGACAGGGGGCGCTCCTACGAGCAGTACTTC. It encodes CASSDRGRSYEQYF.

The chain is built from TRBV4-2 and TRBJ1-1; D gene unclear. This CDR3 is built from 17 residues. CDR1 is LGHNA and CDR2 is YNFKEQ in the germline V gene. V dropped 1 base and J dropped 5 bases, with 20 bases sitting between them. The CDR3 spells CASSQGGSAGERTEAFF. The CDR3 region has the DNA TGTGCCAGCAGCCAAGGAGGGAGTGCAGGCGAAAGGACTGAAGCTTTCTTT.

The chain combines TRBV9 with TRBJ1-1; D is ambiguous. CDR1 and CDR2 (germline): SGDLS, YYNGEE. The CDR3 spans 13 residues. Trimming cost V 0 bases and J 3 bases, with 6 bases left between them. DNA for the CDR3: TGTGCCAGCAGCGTAGACACCCACACTGAAGCTTTCTTT. Protein product: CASSVDTHTEAFF.

This clone appeared a few times. The gene calls are TRBV5-1 and TRBJ2-5; unclear D gene. Germline V gene data show CDR1 as SGHRS and CDR2 as YFSETQ. The CDR3 length is 13 residues. The V end was cut by 3 bases, the J end by 3 bases, with 9 bases between. This CDR3 is CASSSTAEETQYF. Here the CDR3 DNA reads TGCGCCAGCAGCTCAACAGCTGAAGAGACCCAGTACTTC.

The CDR3 coding sequence is TGTGCCAGCAGTAAGGACAGGGTCGGCAATCAGCCCCAGCATTTT. Protein product: CASSKDRVGNQPQHF. The rearrangement joins TRBV27 to TRBJ1-5; 8 bases align to TRBD1. The junction had 5 bases not matched to a gene; V was cut back by 5 bases and J by 2 bases. CDR3 length: 15 residues. Germline assignment: CDR1 MNHEY and CDR2 SMNVEV (reference sequence).

This rearrangement joins TRBV24-1 to TRBJ1-5, with 9 bases aligning to TRBD1. Trimming at V came to 2 bases and at J to 3 bases, leaving 4 bases not matched to a gene. The germline V gene encodes CDR1 KGHDR and CDR2 SFDVKD. The CDR3 consists of 16 residues. CDR3 bases: TGTGCCACCAGTGATTCGGACAGGGGACCCAATCAGCCCCAGCATTTT. Translating it yields CATSDSDRGPNQPQHF.

This clone was counted once. The V call is TRBV3-1 (or the pseudogene TRBV3-2), the J call TRBJ2-1; D might be TRBD2 (5 bases). CDR1 is LGHDT, CDR2 YNNKEL, per germline (reference sequence). The germline V and J ends were trimmed by 4 bases and 5 bases, with 12 bases remaining between them. The CDR3 covers 14 residues. In DNA, the CDR3 is TGTGCCAGCAGCCTTCCAAGACTAAACAATGAGCAGTTCTTC. This gives the protein CASSLPRLNNEQFF.

The DNA of the CDR3 is TGTGCCAGCAGGGGGTGGGGAGGGGACACTGAAGCTTTCTTT. Residues: CASRGWGGDTEAFF. This chain connects TRBV6-5 to TRBJ1-1, with D possibly matching TRBD1 (5 bases). Deletions cut 6 bases from V and 3 bases from J, with 14 bases between. Germline CDR1 is MNHEY and CDR2 is SVGAGI. There are 14 residues in the CDR3.

The V and J genes are TRBV19 and TRBJ1-3; D uncertain. The V end was cut by 2 bases, the J end by 2 bases, with 13 bases between. Germline V lookup: CDR1 LNHDA, CDR2 SQIVND (reference sequence). The CDR3 has 16 residues. This CDR3 reads CASSIKVSSAGNTIYF. CDR3 in DNA: TGTGCCAGTAGTATAAAGGTGAGCAGCGCTGGAAACACCATATATTTT.

V is TRBV5-1 and J is TRBJ2-3; a possible D gene is TRBD2 (6 bases). This CDR3 is 13 amino acids long. V lost 1 base and J 4 bases, leaving 7 bases between the germline ends. Germline lookup yields CDR1 SGHRS and CDR2 YFSETQ. The CDR3 DNA reads as TGCGCCAGCAGCTTGCCGGGAGCAGATACGCAGTATTTT. Amino acid sequence: CASSLPGADTQYF.

This chain connects TRBV2 to TRBJ1-5; D remains ambiguous. Between the trimmed V and J ends, which lost 6 bases and 1 base, there was a span of 13 bases. This CDR3 region has 15 residues. CDR1 is SNHLY, CDR2 FYNNEI, per germline. CDR3 residues: CASREGVMSNQPQHF. CDR3 bases: TGTGCCAGCAGGGAGGGAGTTATGAGCAATCAGCCCCAGCATTTT.

The CDR3 nucleotides are TGTGCCAGCAGCTTACTCGGGACAGCCCAAGAGACCCAGTACTTC. Translation: CASSLLGTAQETQYF. The rearrangement joins TRBV7-9 to TRBJ2-5, with TRBD1 identical over 7 bases. This CDR3 has 15 amino acids. Per germline, CDR1 SEHNR and CDR2 FQNEAQ (reference sequence). The ends lost 2 bases at V and 1 base at J; junction bases unmatched: 4.

This clone has just a few counts. This chain uses TRBV6-5 with TRBJ2-7; 8 nucleotides match TRBD1. The trim removed 10 bases at V and 6 bases at J, leaving 8 bases unmatched. Germline lookup yields CDR1 MNHEY and CDR2 SVGAGI. The length of the CDR3 is 12 residues. The chain's CDR3 is CAIQTGVSEQYF. The CDR3 DNA is TGTGCCATTCAGACAGGGGTCTCCGAGCAGTACTTC.

The chain employs TRBV5-4 and TRBJ2-1; D perhaps matches TRBD2 (6 bases). V gave up 4 bases and J gave up 3 bases, with 14 bases separating them. The CDR3 is 15 residues long. CDR1 and CDR2 from the germline V gene are SGHNT and YYREEE (reference sequence). In nucleotides, the CDR3 is TGTGCCAGCAGCCTTTCCGGGGGACTCTACAATGAGCAGTTCTTC. Protein product: CASSLSGGLYNEQFF.

This clone turned up a few times. The chain has TRBV5-1 and TRBJ2-1; D might be TRBD2 (5 bases). Germline CDR1 and CDR2: SGHRS and YFSETQ. The CDR3 has 14 amino acids. Trimming left V 5 bases short and J 2 bases short, with 11 bases between. CDR3 nucleotide sequence: TGCGCCAGCAGAGCGCTAGCAACCTACAATGAGCAGTTCTTC. It specifies CASRALATYNEQFF. The variable domain in full, completed from reference TRBV5-1 and TRBJ2-1, reads KAGVTQTPRYLIKTRGQQVTLSCSPISGHRSVSWYQQTPGQGLQFLFEYFSETQRNKGNFPGRFSGRQFSNSRSEMNVSTLELGDSALYLCASRALATYNEQFFGPGTRLTVL.

This chain joins TRBV3-1 (or the pseudogene TRBV3-2) and TRBJ1-6, with unresolved D. This CDR3 has 12 residues. Trimming took 3 bases from V and 8 from J, leaving 5 bases between them. Germline V gene data show CDR1 as LGHDT and CDR2 as YNNKEL (reference sequence). CDR3 region: CASSHGDSPLHF. The CDR3 bases are TGTGCCAGCAGCCACGGGGATTCACCCCTCCACTTT.

The chain uses TRBV6-1 and TRBJ1-1, with 11 bases lining up with TRBD1. The CDR3 contains 17 residues. From germline, CDR1 is MNHNS and CDR2 SASEGT. V trimming: 4 bases; J trimming: 0 bases; junction bases outside the gene matches: 7. CDR3 sequence reads: CASSGTGGAGMNTEAFF. The CDR3 region has the DNA TGTGCCAGCAGTGGGACAGGGGGCGCGGGCATGAACACTGAAGCTTTCTTT.

This clone was observed a few times. CDR3 nucleotides: TGTGCCAGCAGCTACGGACTAGCGGGAGGCCTCGGGACCCAGTACTTC. It yields the protein CASSYGLAGGLGTQYF. This sequence joins TRBV5-4 and TRBJ2-5, with TRBD2 identical over 14 bases. CDR1 SGHNT and CDR2 YYREEE come from the germline V gene (reference sequence). With V trimmed by 3 bases and J by 7 bases, 8 bases remained unmatched. The CDR3 has 16 amino acids. Based on the CDR3 plus reference TRBV5-4 and TRBJ2-5, the full variable domain is ETGVTQSPTHLIKTRGQQVTLRCSSQSGHNTVSWYQQALGQGPQFIFQYYREEENGRGNFPPRFSGLQFPNYSSELNVNALELDDSALYLCASSYGLAGGLGTQYFGPGTRLLVL.

The chain uses TRBV5-6 and TRBJ1-1; D gene uncertain. CDR1 and CDR2 (germline): SGHDT, YYEEEE. The V end lost 2 bases, the J end lost 5 bases, and 7 bases lay between the germline ends. This CDR3 is built from 12 residues. The CDR3 is CASSFARTEAFF. The CDR3, as DNA: TGTGCCAGCAGCTTCGCGAGAACTGAAGCTTTCTTT.

The rearrangement uses TRBV7-8 and TRBJ1-5; the match to TRBD1 covers 7 bases. V lost 2 bases and J lost 1; bases outside the gene matches: 11. CDR3 length equals 18 residues. Germline V CDR1 and CDR2: SGHVS, FQNEAQ. The CDR3 region is CASSLSARGAISNQPQHF. In DNA form, the CDR3 reads TGTGCCAGCAGCTTATCTGCCAGGGGGGCGATAAGCAATCAGCCCCAGCATTTT.

This chain connects TRBV6-5 to TRBJ2-7; 11 bases match TRBD2. After removal of 2 bases from V and 3 bases from J, the junction contained 6 bases not matched to a gene. The CDR3 loop spans 16 amino acids. Germline lookup yields CDR1 MNHEY and CDR2 SVGAGI. This CDR3 reads CASSYPLAGGRYEQYF. The CDR3 region has the DNA TGTGCCAGCAGTTACCCGCTAGCGGGGGGCCGCTACGAGCAGTACTTC.

The V and J genes are TRBV6-5 and TRBJ2-7, with D perhaps matching TRBD2 (5 bases). Trimming left V 6 bases short and J 9 bases short, with 12 bases between. The CDR3 runs to 11 residues. CDR1 is MNHEY and CDR2 is SVGAGI in the germline V gene. The CDR3 sequence is CASRFGERQYF. The CDR3 DNA reads as TGTGCCAGCAGGTTCGGGGAACGGCAGTACTTC.

The V call is TRBV5-1, the J call TRBJ2-1; TRBD2 aligns across 11 bases. V trimming: 7 bases; J trimming: 15 bases; junction bases outside the gene matches: 12. The CDR3 is 13 amino acids. Per germline, CDR1 SGHRS and CDR2 YFSETQ. CDR3 coding DNA: TGCGCCAGCCAACTAGCGGGGGCTTCTCCCCCGTTCTTC. It yields the protein CASQLAGASPPFF.